This T cell receptor beta chain was identified in a study of blood T cell repertoires in COVID-19. Study summary: The origin of the acute and convalescent COVID-19 samples was the United States, Italy and Spain.

Method: immunoSEQ multiplex PCR; TCRdb's copy keeps in-frame clones and lacks some. The table records under 200,000 clones, approximately 90% of them present only once. The V gene's germline CDR1 is SGDLS and CDR2 YYNGEE. CDR3 length: 13 residues. V lost 1 base to trimming and J lost 8 bases; unmatched junction nucleotides: 1. V usage is TRBV9 and J usage is TRBJ2-1; 9 nucleotides line up with TRBD1. The sample taken for sequencing was peripheral blood. The TCR comes from a man aged 18 to 30 with acute or convalescent COVID-19. CDR3: CASSVWDRDEQFF. The CDR3 region has the DNA TGTGCCAGCAGCGTATGGGACAGGGATGAGCAGTTCTTC. The variable domain in full, with the rest retrieved from reference TRBV9 and TRBJ2-1, is DSGVTQTPKHLITATGQRVTLRCSPRSGDLSVYWYQQSLDQGLQFLIQYYNGEERAKGNILERFSAQQFPDLHSELNLSSLELGDSALYFCASSVWDRDEQFFGPGTRLTVL.